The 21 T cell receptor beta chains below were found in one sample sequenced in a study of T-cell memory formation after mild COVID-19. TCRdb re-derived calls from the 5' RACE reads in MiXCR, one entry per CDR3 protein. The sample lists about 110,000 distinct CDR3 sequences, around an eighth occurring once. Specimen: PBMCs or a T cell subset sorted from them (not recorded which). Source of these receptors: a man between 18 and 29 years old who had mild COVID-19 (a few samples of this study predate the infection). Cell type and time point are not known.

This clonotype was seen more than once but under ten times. CDR3 nucleotide sequence: TGCGCCAGCAGCCAAGATAGGCTAGCGAGAGAGCAGTACTTC. It codes for CASSQDRLAREQYF. V usage is TRBV4-1 and J usage is TRBJ2-7; TRBD2 might be the D (6 bases). V was cut by 0 bases and J by 7 bases, with 13 bases left in between. The CDR3 consists of 14 residues. Germline lookup yields CDR1 MGHRA and CDR2 YSYEKL.

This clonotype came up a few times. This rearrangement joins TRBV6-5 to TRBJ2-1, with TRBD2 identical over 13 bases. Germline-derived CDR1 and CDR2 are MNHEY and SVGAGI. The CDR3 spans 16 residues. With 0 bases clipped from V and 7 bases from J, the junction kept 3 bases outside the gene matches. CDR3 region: CASSYSPGLAGNEQFF. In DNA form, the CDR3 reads TGTGCCAGCAGTTACTCACCGGGACTAGCGGGGAATGAGCAGTTCTTC.

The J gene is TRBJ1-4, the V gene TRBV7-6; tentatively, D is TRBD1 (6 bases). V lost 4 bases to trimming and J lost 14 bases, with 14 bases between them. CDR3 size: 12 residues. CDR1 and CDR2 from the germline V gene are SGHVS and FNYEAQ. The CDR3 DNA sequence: TGTGCCAGCAGCTCATCGGGGGCCGCTCTGTTTTTT. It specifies CASSSSGAALFF.

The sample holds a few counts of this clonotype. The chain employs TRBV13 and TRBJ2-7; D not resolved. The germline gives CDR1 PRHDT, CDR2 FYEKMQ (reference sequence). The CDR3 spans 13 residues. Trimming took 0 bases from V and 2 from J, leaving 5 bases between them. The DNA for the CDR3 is TGTGCCAGCAGCTTAGGCCTTACCTACGAGCAGTACGTC. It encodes CASSLGLTYEQYV.

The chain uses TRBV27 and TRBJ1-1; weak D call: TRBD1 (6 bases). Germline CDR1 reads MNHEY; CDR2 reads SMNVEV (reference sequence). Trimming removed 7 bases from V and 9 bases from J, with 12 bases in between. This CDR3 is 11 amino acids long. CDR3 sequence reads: CASMTGAKAFF. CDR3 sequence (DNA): TGTGCCAGCATGACAGGAGCGAAAGCTTTCTTT.

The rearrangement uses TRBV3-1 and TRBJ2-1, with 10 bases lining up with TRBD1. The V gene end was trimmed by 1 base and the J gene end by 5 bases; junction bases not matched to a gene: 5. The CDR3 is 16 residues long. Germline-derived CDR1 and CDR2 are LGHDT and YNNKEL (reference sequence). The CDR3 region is CASSQGLGQGNNEQFF. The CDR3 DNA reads TGTGCCAGCAGCCAAGGTTTGGGACAGGGGAACAATGAGCAGTTCTTC.

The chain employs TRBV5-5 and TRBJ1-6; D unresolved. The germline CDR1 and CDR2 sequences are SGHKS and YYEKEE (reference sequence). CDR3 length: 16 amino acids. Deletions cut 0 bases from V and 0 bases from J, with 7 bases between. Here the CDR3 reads CASSLGASSYNSPLHF. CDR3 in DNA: TGTGCCAGCAGCTTGGGAGCCAGCTCCTATAATTCACCCCTCCACTTT.

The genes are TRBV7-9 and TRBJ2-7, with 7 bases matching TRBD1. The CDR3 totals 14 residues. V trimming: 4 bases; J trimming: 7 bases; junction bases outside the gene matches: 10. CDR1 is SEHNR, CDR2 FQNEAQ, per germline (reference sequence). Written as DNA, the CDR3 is TGTGCCAGCAGCTACCCGGGACAGAGGTGGGAGCAGTACGTC. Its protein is CASSYPGQRWEQYV.

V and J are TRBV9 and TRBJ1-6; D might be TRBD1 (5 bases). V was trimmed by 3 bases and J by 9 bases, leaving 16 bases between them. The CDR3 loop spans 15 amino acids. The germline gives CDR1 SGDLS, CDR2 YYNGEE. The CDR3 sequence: CASSEGQTEGSPLHF. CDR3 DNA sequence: TGTGCCAGCAGCGAAGGACAAACGGAGGGTTCACCCCTCCACTTT. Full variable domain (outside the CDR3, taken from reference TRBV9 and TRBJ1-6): DSGVTQTPKHLITATGQRVTLRCSPRSGDLSVYWYQQSLDQGLQFLIQYYNGEERAKGNILERFSAQQFPDLHSELNLSSLELGDSALYFCASSEGQTEGSPLHFGNGTRLTVT.

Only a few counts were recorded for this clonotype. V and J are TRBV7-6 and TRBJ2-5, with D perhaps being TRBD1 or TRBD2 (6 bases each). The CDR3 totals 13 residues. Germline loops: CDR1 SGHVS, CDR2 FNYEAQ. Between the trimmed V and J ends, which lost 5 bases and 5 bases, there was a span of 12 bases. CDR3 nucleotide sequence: TGTGCCAGCAGCCTAGGGGGGAGGGAGACCCAGTACTTC. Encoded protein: CASSLGGRETQYF.

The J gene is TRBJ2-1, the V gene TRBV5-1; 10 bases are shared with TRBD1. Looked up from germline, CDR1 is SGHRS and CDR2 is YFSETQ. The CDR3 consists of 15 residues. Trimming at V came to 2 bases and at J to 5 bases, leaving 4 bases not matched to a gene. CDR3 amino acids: CASSFPGTGDNEQFF. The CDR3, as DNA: TGCGCCAGCAGCTTCCCCGGGACAGGGGACAATGAGCAGTTCTTC.

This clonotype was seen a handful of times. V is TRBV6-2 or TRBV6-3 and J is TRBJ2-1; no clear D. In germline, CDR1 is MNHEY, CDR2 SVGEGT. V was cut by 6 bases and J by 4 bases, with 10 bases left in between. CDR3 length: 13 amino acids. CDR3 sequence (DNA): TGTGCCAGCAGCCAGGCTATATACAATGAGCAGTTCTTC. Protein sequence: CASSQAIYNEQFF.

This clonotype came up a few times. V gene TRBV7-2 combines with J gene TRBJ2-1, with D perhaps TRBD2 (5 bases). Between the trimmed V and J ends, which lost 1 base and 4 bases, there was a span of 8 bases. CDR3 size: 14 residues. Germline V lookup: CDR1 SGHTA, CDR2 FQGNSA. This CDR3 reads CASSLDGRYNEQFF. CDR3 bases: TGTGCCAGCAGCTTAGATGGGAGATACAATGAGCAGTTCTTC.

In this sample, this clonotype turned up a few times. CDR3 nucleotide sequence: TGTGCCAGCAACCTAAGGGGCATTATCACAGATACGCAGTATTTT. Amino acids: CASNLRGIITDTQYF. The chain combines TRBV13 with TRBJ2-3; possibly TRBD1 for D (5 bases). Trimming left V 7 bases short and J 2 bases short, with 16 bases between. This CDR3 spans 15 amino acids. The germline V gene encodes CDR1 PRHDT and CDR2 FYEKMQ (reference sequence).

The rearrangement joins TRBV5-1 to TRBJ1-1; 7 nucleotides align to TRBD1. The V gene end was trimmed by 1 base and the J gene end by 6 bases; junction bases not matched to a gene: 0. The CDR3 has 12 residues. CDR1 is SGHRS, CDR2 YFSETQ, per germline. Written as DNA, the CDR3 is TGCGCCAGCAGCTTGACAGGGGCTGAAGCTTTCTTT. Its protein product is CASSLTGAEAFF.

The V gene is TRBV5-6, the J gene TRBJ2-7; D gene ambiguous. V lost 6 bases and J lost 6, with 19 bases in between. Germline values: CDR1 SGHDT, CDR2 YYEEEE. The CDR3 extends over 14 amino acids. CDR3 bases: TGTGCCAGCACCACGAATCCCCTCCGAGGCGAGCAGTACTTC. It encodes CASTTNPLRGEQYF.

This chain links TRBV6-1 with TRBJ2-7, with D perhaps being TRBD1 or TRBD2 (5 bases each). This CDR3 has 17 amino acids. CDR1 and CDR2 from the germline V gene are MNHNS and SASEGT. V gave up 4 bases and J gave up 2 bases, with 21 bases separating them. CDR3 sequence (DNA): TGTGCCAGCAGTGCCAAGAATTACCGGGGCCTAACCTACGAGCAGTACGTC. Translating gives CASSAKNYRGLTYEQYV.

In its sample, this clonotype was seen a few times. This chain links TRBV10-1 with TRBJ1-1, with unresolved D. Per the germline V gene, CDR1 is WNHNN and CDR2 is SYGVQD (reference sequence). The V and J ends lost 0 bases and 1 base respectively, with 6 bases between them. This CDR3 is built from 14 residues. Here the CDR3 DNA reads TGCGCCAGCAGTGAGTCGAGTAAGAACACTGAAGCTTTCTTT. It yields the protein CASSESSKNTEAFF.

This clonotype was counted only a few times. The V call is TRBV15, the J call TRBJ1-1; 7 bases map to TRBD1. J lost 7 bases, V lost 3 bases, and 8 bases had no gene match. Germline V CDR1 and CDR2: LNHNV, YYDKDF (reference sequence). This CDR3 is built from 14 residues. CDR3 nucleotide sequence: TGTGCCACCAGCAGTTACAGGGGATATGATGAAGCTTTCTTT. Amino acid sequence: CATSSYRGYDEAFF.

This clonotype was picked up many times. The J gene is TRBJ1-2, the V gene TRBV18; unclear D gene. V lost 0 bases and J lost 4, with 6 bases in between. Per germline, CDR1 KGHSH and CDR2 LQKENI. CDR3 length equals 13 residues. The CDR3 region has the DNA TGTGCCAGCTCACCACCGGATCGCTATGGCTACACCTTC. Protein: CASSPPDRYGYTF.

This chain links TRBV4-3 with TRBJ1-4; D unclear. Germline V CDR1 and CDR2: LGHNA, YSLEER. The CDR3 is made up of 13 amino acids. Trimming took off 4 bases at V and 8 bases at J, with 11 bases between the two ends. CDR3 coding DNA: TGCGCCAGCAGCCCTCCCGCCGGGGAAAAACTGTTTTTT. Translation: CASSPPAGEKLFF.